The 18 T cell receptor beta chains given below trace back to one sample, sequenced in a study of T cell repertoires in cytomegalovirus infection. One entry per CDR3 protein, called by TCRdb with MiXCR from the reads. This sample yields about 920,000 distinct CDR3 sequences, of which less than 40% are seen a single time; more than 12% belongs to the top ten. These receptors' targets are unknown. The starting material was cultured CD8+ T cells from PBMCs, obtained from culture after CMV antigen stimulation. Every receptor here comes from a human donor in good health (CMV status not recorded). Some clones in this sample may be carry-over from other donors' samples.

This clonotype was seen more than once but under ten times. V gene TRBV12-3 or TRBV12-4 combines with J gene TRBJ2-7, with TRBD1 identical over 8 bases. CDR3 length: 19 residues. J was trimmed by 6 bases and V by 6 bases; bases with no gene match: 25. The CDR3 here is CASSFMAGTGDYRLGEQYV. The CDR3 bases are TGTGCCAGCAGCTTCATGGCCGGGACAGGAGACTACCGCTTAGGCGAGCAGTACGTC.

The chain joins TRBV4-1 to TRBJ1-1; D unclear. The CDR3 covers 13 residues. The V end was cut by 1 base, the J end by 8 bases, with 11 bases between. Germline V gene lookup returns CDR1 MGHRA and CDR2 YSYEKL. CDR3 coding DNA: TGCGCCAGCAGCCAAGGCTATTCCAGGGAAGCTTTCTTT. Amino acid sequence: CASSQGYSREAFF.

This clonotype has more than one count but fewer than ten. The chain employs TRBV7-9 and TRBJ2-7; the D gene could be TRBD1 or TRBD2 (6 bases each). Trimming removed 1 base at V and 6 bases at J, with 13 bases between. Germline V gene sequence: CDR1 SEHNR, CDR2 FQNEAQ (reference sequence). This CDR3 contains 14 residues. The CDR3 region is CASSLGGALGEQYF. CDR3 DNA sequence: TGTGCCAGCAGCTTAGGGGGGGCGTTGGGCGAGCAGTACTTC.

As to this clonotype: A junction boundary mismatches the germline segment, possibly from a read error. The rearrangement joins TRBV19 to TRBJ2-5; D is unclear. Per germline, CDR1 LNHDA and CDR2 SQIVND (reference sequence). The CDR3 spans 14 residues. Here the CDR3 reads CVSSMNGFDETQYF. Here the CDR3 DNA reads TGTGTCAGTAGTATGAACGGGTTCGACGAGACCCAGTACTTC.

In regard to this clonotype: The junction differs from germline at one of its ends, possibly a read error. V usage is TRBV15 and J usage is TRBJ2-7; D may be TRBD2 (5 bases). Germline CDR1 LNHNV, CDR2 YYDKDF (reference sequence). This CDR3 spans 16 amino acids. The CDR3 region has the DNA TGTGCCACCAGCAATATGAGAGGGCGACGCTCCAACGAGCAGTACTTC. Encoded protein: CATSNMRGRRSNEQYF.

V gene TRBV5-6 combines with J gene TRBJ1-6; 10 nucleotides match TRBD1. This CDR3 contains 15 residues. Germline CDR1 is SGHDT and CDR2 is YYEEEE. Trimming at V came to 4 bases and at J to 10 bases, leaving 8 bases not matched to a gene. CDR3 DNA: TGTGCCAGCAGCCAAGTGACAGGGGGCTGGTCACCCCTCCACTTT. Translated: CASSQVTGGWSPLHF.

CDR3 protein: CAISAGTPTYNEQFF. The CDR3 region has the DNA TGTGCCATCAGTGCCGGGACTCCTACCTACAATGAGCAGTTCTTC. The genes are TRBV10-3 and TRBJ2-1, with D perhaps TRBD2 (6 bases). V lost 4 bases and J 2 bases, leaving 12 bases between the germline ends. The V gene's germline CDR1 is ENHRY and CDR2 SYGVKD. The CDR3 spans 15 residues.

V gene TRBV28 combines with J gene TRBJ1-1, with D perhaps matching TRBD1 (6 bases). The V gene lost 2 bases and the J gene lost 3 bases, with 16 bases spanning the gap. Germline V gene data show CDR1 as MDHEN and CDR2 as SYDVKM. CDR3 length equals 16 residues. The CDR3 DNA reads as TGTGCCAGCAGTTTAACAGGGATAACCTTGGACACTGAAGCTTTCTTT. Translating it yields CASSLTGITLDTEAFF. Combining the CDR3 with reference TRBV28 and TRBJ1-1 gives the whole variable domain DVKVTQSSRYLVKRTGEKVFLECVQDMDHENMFWYRQDPGLGLRLIYFSYDVKMKEKGDIPEGYSVSREKKERFSLILESASTNQTSMYLCASSLTGITLDTEAFFGQGTRLTVV.

This chain uses TRBV12-3 or TRBV12-4 with TRBJ2-7; TRBD1 aligns across 8 bases. This CDR3 region has 18 residues. Trimming removed 3 bases from V and 2 bases from J; junction bases left unmatched: 15. Written as DNA, the CDR3 is TGTGCCAGCAGTTTCATCATGGACAGGGACATATTTACCTACGAGCAGTACTTC. Amino acid sequence: CASSFIMDRDIFTYEQYF.

This clonotype was recorded a few times. The gene calls are TRBV6-2 or TRBV6-3 and TRBJ2-3; D is perhaps TRBD2 (5 bases). Germline V gene sequence: CDR1 MNHEY, CDR2 SVGEGT. Trimming took 0 bases from V and 4 from J, leaving 17 bases between them. The CDR3 loop spans 17 amino acids. CDR3 loop: CASSYSRGFGLADTQYF. CDR3 bases: TGTGCCAGCAGTTACTCGAGAGGGTTCGGGCTCGCAGATACGCAGTATTTT.

At least ten counts were recorded for this clonotype. The chain carries TRBV7-2 and TRBJ1-5; tentative D call: TRBD1 (5 bases). Germline V gives CDR1 SGHTA, CDR2 FQGNSA. The CDR3 runs 15 residues. V gave up 3 bases and J gave up 6 bases, with 15 bases separating them. The CDR3 protein is CASSFSRGEFQPQHF. The CDR3 DNA follows: TGTGCCAGCAGCTTCTCTAGGGGCGAGTTTCAGCCCCAGCATTTT.

V gene TRBV12-5 combines with J gene TRBJ1-5; 10 nucleotides align to TRBD1. This CDR3 contains 17 residues. V trimming: 2 bases; J trimming: 2 bases; junction bases outside the gene matches: 6. From germline, CDR1 is LGHNT and CDR2 FRNRAP. The CDR3, as DNA: TGTGCTAGTGGTTTGAAGACAGGGGGCGAAGGCAATCAGCCCCAGCATTTT. Protein product: CASGLKTGGEGNQPQHF. The entire variable domain, with the rest obtained from reference TRBV12-5 and TRBJ1-5, is as follows: DARVTQTPRHKVTEMGQEVTMRCQPILGHNTVFWYRQTMMQGLELLAYFRNRAPLDDSGMPKDRFSAEMPDATLATLKIQPSEPRDSAVYFCASGLKTGGEGNQPQHFGDGTRLSIL.

The V gene is TRBV2, the J gene TRBJ2-5; D ambiguous. Germline V gene lookup returns CDR1 SNHLY and CDR2 FYNNEI. The V and J ends lost 4 bases and 5 bases respectively, with 8 bases between them. This CDR3 comprises 12 residues. CDR3 coding DNA: TGTGCCAGCAGTGCCCAGTGGGAGACCCAGTACTTC. It translates to CASSAQWETQYF.

This chain uses TRBV5-4 with TRBJ2-5, with TRBD1 identical over 7 bases. The CDR3 runs 14 residues. V shed 1 base, J shed 5 bases, and the junction held 5 bases outside the gene matches. The V gene's germline CDR1 is SGHNT and CDR2 YYREEE (reference sequence). In nucleotides, the CDR3 is TGTGCCAGCAGCTTGCCAGGGGGTAGGGAGACCCAGTACTTC. Translation: CASSLPGGRETQYF.

This clonotype was recorded many times. Written as DNA, the CDR3 is TGTGCCAGCGGCTACGATTCAGGGTTAGGGAACACTGAAGCTTTCTTT. Its protein is CASGYDSGLGNTEAFF. The chain uses TRBV7-8 and TRBJ1-1; the D gene is possibly TRBD1 (5 bases). Trimming removed 8 bases at V and 1 base at J, with 20 bases between. Germline values: CDR1 SGHVS, CDR2 FQNEAQ. This CDR3 comprises 16 residues. The variable domain in full, with the rest retrieved from reference TRBV7-8 and TRBJ1-1, is GAGVSQSPRYKVAKRGQDVALRCDPISGHVSLFWYQQALGQGPEFLTYFQNEAQLDKSGLPSDRFFAERPEGSVSTLKIQRTQQEDSAVYLCASGYDSGLGNTEAFFGQGTRLTVV.

This clonotype was observed a few times. The chain combines TRBV12-5 with TRBJ2-5; weak D call: TRBD1 (6 bases). Germline V gene sequence: CDR1 LGHNT, CDR2 FRNRAP. The CDR3 sequence is 15 residues long. With 3 bases removed from V and 2 bases from J, the gap between germline ends came to 13 bases. This CDR3 is CASGFFDRIQETQYF. The CDR3 DNA sequence: TGTGCTAGTGGTTTTTTCGACAGGATACAAGAGACCCAGTACTTC.

The J gene is TRBJ2-2, the V gene TRBV20-1; D remains unclear. Trimming removed 2 bases at V and 1 base at J, with 11 bases between. Germline CDR1 reads DFQATT; CDR2 reads SNEGSKA (reference sequence). CDR3 size: 15 residues. The CDR3 is CSARLGWGNTGELFF. The CDR3 coding sequence is TGCAGTGCTAGATTGGGGTGGGGGAACACCGGGGAGCTGTTTTTT.

The V gene is TRBV2, the J gene TRBJ2-5; 7 positions match TRBD1. The V and J ends lost 1 base and 4 bases, in that order; junction bases with no gene match: 3. The germline V gene has CDR1 SNHLY and CDR2 FYNNEI. The CDR3 length is 14 residues. CDR3 bases: TGTGCCAGCAGTGAAGACCCAGGGGGAGAGACCCAGTACTTC. Encoded protein: CASSEDPGGETQYF.